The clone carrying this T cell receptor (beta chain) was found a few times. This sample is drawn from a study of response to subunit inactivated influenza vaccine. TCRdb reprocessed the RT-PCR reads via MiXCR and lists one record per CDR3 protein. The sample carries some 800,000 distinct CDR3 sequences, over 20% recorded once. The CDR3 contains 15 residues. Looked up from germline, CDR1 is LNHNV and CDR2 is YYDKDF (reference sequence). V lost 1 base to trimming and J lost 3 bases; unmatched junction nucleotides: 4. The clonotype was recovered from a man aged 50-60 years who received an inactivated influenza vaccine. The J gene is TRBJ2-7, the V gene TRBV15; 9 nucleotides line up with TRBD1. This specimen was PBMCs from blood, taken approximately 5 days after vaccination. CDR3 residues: CATSRGDRVGYEQYF. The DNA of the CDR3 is TGTGCCACCAGCAGAGGGGACAGGGTGGGCTACGAGCAGTACTTC.